These 25 T cell receptor beta chains originate from one sample sequenced in a study of neoadjuvant anti-PD-1 for oral cavity cancer. Clones were sequenced by immunoSEQ multiplex PCR, and TCRdb holds only the in-frame ones, with some missing. This sample yields 25,000 or so clones, of which 27% are seen a single time; about a sixth belongs to the top ten. The sample's time point: after neoadjuvant nivolumab, at surgical resection. Specimen: tumor tissue, collected after nivolumab (anti-PD-1) treatment. The receptors originated from a person aged 35 to 85 with oral cavity squamous cell carcinoma.

Only a few counts were recorded for this clone. This chain connects TRBV7-6 to TRBJ2-1; perhaps TRBD2 as D (5 bases). CDR1 and CDR2 (germline): SGHVS, FNYEAQ. The CDR3 sequence is 14 residues long. The ends were cut back, 2 bases at V and 10 bases at J, with 15 bases in the middle. CDR3 nucleotides: TGTGCCAGCAGCTTATGGGAGAGTGGCACAGAGCAGTTCTTC. This sequence encodes CASSLWESGTEQFF.

This clone was seen only a few times. V usage is TRBV5-6 and J usage is TRBJ1-2, with 12 positions matching TRBD1. The CDR3 covers 14 residues. Germline V gene lookup returns CDR1 SGHDT and CDR2 YYEEEE. J lost 5 bases, V lost 3 bases, and 2 bases had no gene match. The DNA for the CDR3 is TGTGCCAGCAGCTGGGACAGGGGGCAATATGGCTACACCTTC. Protein product: CASSWDRGQYGYTF.

This clone was counted a few times. The J gene is TRBJ2-1, the V gene TRBV28, with 8 bases lining up with TRBD2. Germline lookup yields CDR1 MDHEN and CDR2 SYDVKM. This CDR3 comprises 15 residues. The ends lost 5 bases at V and 2 bases at J; junction bases unmatched: 5. This CDR3 is CASSGELAAYNEQFF. Written as DNA, the CDR3 is TGTGCCAGCAGTGGGGAACTAGCGGCCTACAATGAGCAGTTCTTC.

The chain combines TRBV27 with TRBJ1-6, with D perhaps matching TRBD1 (6 bases). The CDR3 spans 13 residues. From germline, CDR1 is MNHEY and CDR2 SMNVEV (reference sequence). V lost 3 bases, J lost 17 bases, and 17 bases lay in between. The CDR3 DNA follows: TGTGCCAGCAGTTTGGGGCCGGGGGGCTCCGTCCACTTT. Protein product: CASSLGPGGSVHF.

The chain recombines TRBV5-3 with TRBJ2-6; D is perhaps TRBD1 (5 bases). TRBV5-3 is annotated as an ORF whose role is uncertain. V was clipped by 4 bases and J by 18 bases, with 23 bases between them. This CDR3 has 14 residues. CDR3 sequence (DNA): TGTGCCAGAAGCCCGCGTGGGCAGGGCCGCCTGAGGACTTTC. It translates to CARSPRGQGRLRTF.

This clone was counted a few times. This rearrangement joins TRBV7-9 to TRBJ1-5, with a tentative D call TRBD1 (5 bases). Trimming stripped 7 bases from V and 3 bases from J, with 10 bases between. CDR1 and CDR2 from the germline V gene are SEHNR and FQNEAQ (reference sequence). The CDR3 length is 13 residues. Here the CDR3 reads CASNLGPNQPQHF. As DNA, the CDR3 is TGTGCCAGCAACTTGGGACCCAATCAGCCCCAGCATTTT.

The chain employs TRBV7-9 and TRBJ1-2, with TRBD1 matching over 7 bases. V lost 5 bases to trimming and J lost 4 bases; unmatched junction nucleotides: 10. Germline V gene data show CDR1 as SEHNR and CDR2 as FQNEAQ (reference sequence). This CDR3 contains 15 residues. The CDR3 region is CASSPRTGTSYGYTF. CDR3 DNA sequence: TGTGCCAGCAGCCCCCGGACAGGAACTAGCTATGGCTACACCTTC.

The chain employs TRBV15 and TRBJ2-2; D tentatively fits TRBD1 or TRBD2 (6 bases each). This CDR3 is 14 amino acids long. The germline V gene has CDR1 LNHNV and CDR2 YYDKDF (reference sequence). Trimming cost V 3 bases and J 6 bases, with 11 bases left between them. The CDR3 region is CATSSGGPPGELFF. The CDR3 nucleotides read TGTGCCACCAGCAGCGGGGGCCCACCCGGGGAGCTGTTTTTT.

The DNA of the CDR3 is TGTGCCAGCAGTCTAGACAGGGCGGGGGAGCAGTTCTTC. Amino acid sequence: CASSLDRAGEQFF. The chain has TRBV6-1 and TRBJ2-1; TRBD1 might be the D (7 bases). CDR3 length: 13 amino acids. V was pared by 5 bases and J by 10 bases, with 15 bases between. In germline, CDR1 is MNHNS, CDR2 SASEGT.

This clone was found a few times. This chain links TRBV5-1 with TRBJ2-2, with D possibly matching TRBD1 (6 bases). Per germline, CDR1 SGHRS and CDR2 YFSETQ. This CDR3 is built from 16 residues. V was trimmed by 0 bases and J by 3 bases, leaving 12 bases between them. This CDR3 is CASSLAGQQYTGELFF. The CDR3 nucleotides are TGCGCCAGCAGCTTGGCAGGACAGCAATACACCGGGGAGCTGTTTTTT.

The chain couples TRBV15 to TRBJ1-1; possibly TRBD1 for D (5 bases). CDR1 and CDR2 from the germline V gene are LNHNV and YYDKDF (reference sequence). The CDR3 covers 19 residues. Trimming removed 1 base from V and 4 bases from J, with 25 bases in between. CDR3 bases: TGTGCCACCAGCAGAGGATCTGGGACGTCACTTCGGGAGACCACTGAAGCTTTCTTT. Amino acids: CATSRGSGTSLRETTEAFF.

J is TRBJ2-2 and V is TRBV6-1; D gene ambiguous. V was shortened by 0 bases and J by 4 bases, with 9 bases between the two germline ends. The CDR3 has 15 residues. Germline V CDR1 and CDR2: MNHNS, SASEGT. The CDR3 DNA follows: TGTGCCAGCAGTGAAGCGAGAGAGTTCACCGGGGAGCTGTTTTTT. Translating it yields CASSEAREFTGELFF.

This CDR3 reads CASSILQSSTDTQYF. Written as DNA, the CDR3 is TGTGCCAGTAGTATTCTGCAATCTAGCACAGATACGCAGTATTTT. The chain is built from TRBV19 and TRBJ2-3; D is uncertain. Germline loops: CDR1 LNHDA, CDR2 SQIVND (reference sequence). Trimming took off 3 bases at V and 0 bases at J, with 10 bases between the two ends. The CDR3 consists of 15 residues.

This clone is judged medium-sized. The V gene is TRBV7-9, the J gene TRBJ2-7; D could derive from TRBD1 or TRBD2 (7 bases each). The length of the CDR3 is 15 residues. Per germline, CDR1 SEHNR and CDR2 FQNEAQ (reference sequence). Trimming shortened V by 5 bases and J by 5 bases, and 19 bases separated the two germline ends. In nucleotides, the CDR3 is TGTGCCAGCAGCAGTGGCACAGGGGACTACGACGAGCAGTACTTC. Translation gives CASSSGTGDYDEQYF.

J is TRBJ2-7 and V is TRBV9; unclear D gene. This CDR3 is 16 amino acids long. The V and J ends lost 4 bases and 9 bases respectively, with 26 bases between them. Looked up from germline, CDR1 is SGDLS and CDR2 is YYNGEE. The DNA of the CDR3 is TGTGCCAGCAGCCCAAGATCCGGAGAGCCCTTACGAGGGCAGTACTTC. Translation: CASSPRSGEPLRGQYF.

This chain uses TRBV11-2 with TRBJ2-7, with a weak D call TRBD2 (5 bases). Germline-derived CDR1 and CDR2 are SGHAT and FQNNGV. V was shortened by 6 bases and J by 5 bases, with 11 bases between the two germline ends. The CDR3 is 12 amino acids. CDR3: CASSRWTHEQYF. The CDR3 coding sequence is TGTGCCAGCAGTCGATGGACTCACGAGCAGTACTTC.

The chain recombines TRBV19 with TRBJ1-1; D unclear. The CDR3 covers 14 residues. The germline V gene has CDR1 LNHDA and CDR2 SQIVND (reference sequence). V was clipped by 8 bases and J by 1 base, with 14 bases between them. CDR3 nucleotides: TGTGCCAGTGGCTTCAGAGAACCGAACACTGAAGCTTTCTTT. Translation: CASGFREPNTEAFF. Full variable domain (rest looked up from reference TRBV19 and TRBJ1-1): DGGITQSPKYLFRKEGQNVTLSCEQNLNHDAMYWYRQDPGQGLRLIYYSQIVNDFQKGDIAEGYSVSREKKESFPLTVTSAQKNPTAFYLCASGFREPNTEAFFGQGTRLTVV.

This chain joins TRBV29-1 and TRBJ1-1, with 7 positions matching TRBD1. CDR1 and CDR2 (germline): SQVTM, ANQGSEA. This CDR3 region has 13 residues. With V trimmed by 7 bases and J by 2 bases, 7 bases remained unmatched. CDR3 residues: CSAIRDRNTEAFF. CDR3 nucleotides: TGCAGCGCCATCCGGGACAGAAACACTGAAGCTTTCTTT. The full variable domain, with the rest looked up from reference TRBV29-1 and TRBJ1-1, is SAVISQKPSRDICQRGTSLTIQCQVDSQVTMMFWYRQQPGQSLTLIATANQGSEATYESGFVIDKFPISRPNLTFSTLTVSNMSPEDSSIYLCSAIRDRNTEAFFGQGTRLTVV.

The V gene is TRBV5-1, the J gene TRBJ1-4; D call uncertain. Trimming left V 0 bases short and J 6 bases short, with 21 bases between. Germline V gene data show CDR1 as SGHRS and CDR2 as YFSETQ. The length of the CDR3 is 18 residues. CDR3 bases: TGCGCCAGCAGCTTGGACGTTTTTGTTTACAGTTCCGATGAAAAACTGTTTTTT. Translation: CASSLDVFVYSSDEKLFF.

The rearrangement joins TRBV6-1 to TRBJ1-2; perhaps TRBD1 as D (5 bases). The CDR3 sequence is 14 residues long. Germline V gives CDR1 MNHNS, CDR2 SASEGT. V was shortened by 4 bases and J by 7 bases, with 16 bases between the two germline ends. The CDR3: CASSVRGWSVGYTF. The CDR3 nucleotides are TGTGCCAGCAGTGTTAGGGGCTGGTCGGTTGGCTACACCTTC.

As regards this clone: The DNA is omitted, as the CDR3 cannot be located on it reliably, and the CDR3 follows TCRdb's listing. The chain recombines TRBV21-1 with TRBJ1-1. TRBV21-1 is described as a pseudogene. The CDR3 sequence runs 15 residues, both termini included. CDR3 in amino acids: CASSKWWGAGTEAFF.

This clone occurred a few times. J is TRBJ1-2 and V is TRBV15; D is ambiguous. V lost 2 bases and J lost 4, with 11 bases in between. The CDR3 totals 14 residues. Per germline, CDR1 LNHNV and CDR2 YYDKDF (reference sequence). CDR3 residues: CATSRSTGVYGYTF. The CDR3 nucleotides are TGTGCCACCAGCAGAAGTACTGGGGTCTATGGCTACACCTTC.

The genes are TRBV7-3 and TRBJ2-6; D is undetermined. The CDR3 is 17 residues long. V dropped 2 bases and J dropped 0 bases, with 11 bases sitting between them. Germline CDR1 and CDR2: SGHTA and FQGTGA. CDR3 in amino acids: CASSLATYSSGANVLTF. CDR3 nucleotides: TGTGCCAGCAGCTTAGCGACTTATTCCTCTGGGGCCAACGTCCTGACTTTC. Filled out from reference TRBV7-3 and TRBJ2-6, the complete variable domain reads GAGVSQTPSNKVTEKGKYVELRCDPISGHTALYWYRQSLGQGPEFLIYFQGTGAADDSGLPNDRFFAVRPEGSVSTLKIQRTERGDSAVYLCASSLATYSSGANVLTFGAGSRLTVL.

The rearrangement joins TRBV2 to TRBJ1-1; TRBD1 aligns across 7 bases. With 6 bases clipped from V and 4 bases from J, the junction kept 2 bases outside the gene matches. Germline-derived CDR1 and CDR2 are SNHLY and FYNNEI. This CDR3 is built from 12 residues. The CDR3 coding sequence is TGTGCCAGCAGCTCAGGGGGCACTGAAGCTTTCTTT. Its protein product is CASSSGGTEAFF.

This clone occurred a few times. The V gene is TRBV6-1, the J gene TRBJ1-5; TRBD1 matches 9 bases. Looked up from germline, CDR1 is MNHNS and CDR2 is SASEGT. With V trimmed by 2 bases and J by 6 bases, 5 bases remained unmatched. The CDR3 consists of 15 residues. The chain's CDR3 is CASSEWDRDRQPQHF. The CDR3 DNA is TGTGCCAGCAGTGAATGGGACAGGGACCGTCAGCCCCAGCATTTT.